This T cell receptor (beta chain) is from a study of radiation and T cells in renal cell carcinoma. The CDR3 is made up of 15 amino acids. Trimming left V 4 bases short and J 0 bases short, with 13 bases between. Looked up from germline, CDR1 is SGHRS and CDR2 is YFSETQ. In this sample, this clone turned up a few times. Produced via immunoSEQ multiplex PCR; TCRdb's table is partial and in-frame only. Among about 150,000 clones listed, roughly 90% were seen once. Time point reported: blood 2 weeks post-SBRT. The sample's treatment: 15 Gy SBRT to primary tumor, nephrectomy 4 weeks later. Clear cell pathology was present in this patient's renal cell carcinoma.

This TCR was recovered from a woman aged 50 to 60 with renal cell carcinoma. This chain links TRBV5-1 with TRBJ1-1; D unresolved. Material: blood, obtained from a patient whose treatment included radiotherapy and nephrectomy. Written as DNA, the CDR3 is TGCGCCAGCAGCGATTGGGAAGTAATGAACACTGAAGCTTTCTTT. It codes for CASSDWEVMNTEAFF.